These T cell receptor beta chains were read from a single sample in a study of shared clonotypes between healthy human individuals. TCRdb's copy holds only in-frame clones and misses some; the assay was immunoSEQ multiplex PCR. The sample carries some 800,000 clones, 80% to 95% recorded once. Sequenced material: naive CD8+ T cells sorted from blood. These receptors were obtained from a man aged 25-45 years in good health. The CDR3 runs from the conserved cysteine through the conserved F or W. The D gene is left open where the match is weak. For some rows the clone size is stated as once, few or many, or as a class when expanded; others skip it.

TRBJ2-7 | TRBV5-6 | TRBD2 | once | TGTGCCAGCAGCTTGACTAGCGGGTCGGGAAACGAGCAGTACTTC | CASSLTSGSGNEQYF
TRBJ1-1 | TRBV7-9 | - | - | TGTGCCAGCAGCTCCCCCCAAGGTAACACTGAAGCTTTCTTT | CASSSPQGNTEAFF
TRBJ2-7 | TRBV7-3 | - | - | TGTGCCAGCAGCTTACAGGGCAACGAGCAGTACTTC | CASSLQGNEQYF
TRBJ2-7 | TRBV6-6 | - | - | TGTGCCAGCAGTCCCTCTCCTGACAGGAGCTCCTACGAGCAGTACTTC | CASSPSPDRSSYEQYF
TRBJ2-7 | TRBV6-1 | - | - | TGTGCCAGCAGTGAAGGGATCTACGAGCAGTACTTC | CASSEGIYEQYF
TRBJ2-2 | TRBV7-9 | - | - | TGTGCCAGCAGCTCCCCCGGGACTCAGAACACCGGGGAGCTGTTTTTT | CASSSPGTQNTGELFF
TRBJ2-3 | TRBV7-9 | TRBD1 | - | TGTGCCAGCAGCGACCGGGACAGCCTAGCAGATACGCAGTATTTT | CASSDRDSLADTQYF
TRBJ2-7 | TRBV10-3 | - | - | TGTGCCATCAGGGGGACATGGGAATACGACGAGCAGTACTTC | CAIRGTWEYDEQYF
TRBJ2-1 | TRBV30 | - | - | TGTGCCTGGAGTGGGTGGGATTCGGACAATGAGCAGTTCTTC | CAWSGWDSDNEQFF
TRBJ2-1 | TRBV7-7 | TRBD2 | - | TGTGCCAGCAGCTTAGAGTGGGCGGGAGGGCGCACCGAGCAGTTCTTC | CASSLEWAGGRTEQFF
TRBJ2-5 | TRBV6-5 | TRBD2 | once | TGTGCCAGCAGTTACTCGACCAGCGGGAAAGAGACCCAGTACTTC | CASSYSTSGKETQYF
TRBJ2-1 | TRBV29-1 | - | - | TGCAGCGTTGAGAAACCCTACTACAATGAGCAGTTCTTC | CSVEKPYYNEQFF
TRBJ2-7 | TRBV20-1 | - | - | TGCAGTGCTAGAGAAGTCTACGAGCAGTACTTC | CSAREVYEQYF
TRBJ2-7 | TRBV9 | TRBD2 | - | TGTGCCAGCAGCGGGCGGGCGGCTAGCGGGAACCACGAGCAGTACTTC | CASSGRAASGNHEQYF
TRBJ2-7 | TRBV19 | TRBD2 | once | TGTGCCAGTACCTTGAGCGGGAGTTCTTACGAGCAGTACTTC | CASTLSGSSYEQYF
TRBJ1-1 | TRBV28 | - | - | TGTGCCAGCAGTTCGGTGTGGACAGAATCAAAAGCTTTCTTT | CASSSVWTESKAFF
TRBJ1-4 | TRBV28 | - | once | TGTGCCAGCAGTTTATATCCCCAGGGCCCTGAAAAACTGTTTTTT | CASSLYPQGPEKLFF
TRBJ1-2 | TRBV27 | - | - | TGTGCCAGCAGTTTAATGGGGGGGGCGGCTAACTATGGCTACACCTTC | CASSLMGGAANYGYTF
TRBJ2-7 | TRBV7-9 | TRBD1 | - | TGTGCCAGCAGCTTGGGACAGGGAATCTCCTACGAGCAGTACTTC | CASSLGQGISYEQYF
TRBJ2-1 | TRBV5-1 | - | - | TGCGCCAGCAGCTTGGAAGGCCTAGCTTACAATGAGCAGTTCTTC | CASSLEGLAYNEQFF
TRBJ2-1 | TRBV7-6 | - | - | TGTGCCAGCAGAGCGACGAATTCCTACAATGAGCAGTTCTTC | CASRATNSYNEQFF
TRBJ2-2 | TRBV28 | TRBD1 | once | TGTGCCAGCAGTTTCCCCGGACAGGGTCCGAACACCGGGGAGCTGTTTTTT | CASSFPGQGPNTGELFF
TRBJ2-7 | TRBV7-9 | TRBD2 | - | TGTGCCAGCAGCACCACAAGCGGGAGGGCCCTCCCCTACGAGCAGTACTTC | CASSTTSGRALPYEQYF
TRBJ2-3 | TRBV9 | TRBD1 | - | TGTGCCAGCAGCGGGACAGGTCCAGGCACAGATACGCAGTATTTT | CASSGTGPGTDTQYF
TRBJ2-7 | TRBV7-9 | TRBD1 | - | TGTGCCAGCGACGGGTGGGGACAGGGCCACGAGCAGTACTTC | CASDGWGQGHEQYF
TRBJ2-6 | TRBV30 | - | - | TGTGCCTGGAGTGTTGTACATCCAGGAACTGGGGCCAACGTCCTGACTTTC | CAWSVVHPGTGANVLTF
TRBJ2-2 | TRBV27 | TRBD1 | once | TGTGCCAGCAGTACAGGGGGCTGGACCGGGGAGCTGTTTTTT | CASSTGGWTGELFF
TRBJ1-2 | TRBV6-6 | - | - | TGTGCCAGCAGCATCGGGACCTATGTTGAGTATGGCTACACCTTC | CASSIGTYVEYGYTF
TRBJ2-7 | TRBV2 | - | - | TGTGCCAGCAGCGTGACAGAGGGCTCCTACGAGCAGTACTTC | CASSVTEGSYEQYF
TRBJ2-1 | TRBV7-2 | - | - | TGTGCCAGCAGCTTCCAGGACTACAATGAGCAGTTCTTC | CASSFQDYNEQFF
TRBJ2-1 | TRBV2 | - | - | TGTGCCAGCAGTGAAGAAACGGATGAGCAGTTCTTC | CASSEETDEQFF
TRBJ2-1 | TRBV7-6 | TRBD1 | - | TGTGCCAGCATAGGACAGGGGGCGGCCTCATTGTATGAGCAGTTCTTC | CASIGQGAASLYEQFF
TRBJ2-7 | TRBV27 | TRBD1 | - | TGTGCCAGCAGTGGGGGGACAGGGGGCTTCGAGCAGTACTTC | CASSGGTGGFEQYF
TRBJ1-5 | TRBV28 | - | few | TGTGCCAGCAGTTTATTACAGTTAAGCAATCAGCCCCAGCATTTT | CASSLLQLSNQPQHF
TRBJ1-2 | TRBV7-9 | - | - | TGTGCCAGCAGCTCAGATAGAGATGGCTACACCTTC | CASSSDRDGYTF
TRBJ1-2 | TRBV5-6 | TRBD1 | - | TGTGCCAGCAGCTTGAACATTGACAGGGAAGGCTACACCTTC | CASSLNIDREGYTF
TRBJ2-1 | TRBV7-6 | - | - | TGTGCCAGCAGCTCCATAGGAAGCTCCTACAATGAGCAGTTCTTC | CASSSIGSSYNEQFF
TRBJ2-1 | TRBV6-5 | TRBD2 | - | TGTGCCAGCAGCCCCACTAGCGGGGTAGCCAATGAGCAGTTCTTC | CASSPTSGVANEQFF
TRBJ2-5 | TRBV28 | TRBD2 | - | TGTGCCAGCAGTTTATTCCGTACTAGCGGGGCTCAAGAGACCCAGTACTTC | CASSLFRTSGAQETQYF
TRBJ2-5 | TRBV4-1 | - | - | TGCGCCAGCAGCCAAGATCGGGGGTTCCAAGAGACCCAGTACTTC | CASSQDRGFQETQYF
TRBJ1-4 | TRBV27 | - | - | TGTGCCAGCAGTTCCGGCCAAGAGGGGGGAGAAAAACTGTTTTTT | CASSSGQEGGEKLFF
TRBJ2-2 | TRBV4-1 | - | once | TGCGCCAGCAGCCAAGTACCGCTCGGGACCGGGGAGCTGTTTTTT | CASSQVPLGTGELFF
TRBJ2-7 | TRBV7-9 | - | - | TGTGCCAGCAGCTTAGCCGGGGACGAGCAGTACTTC | CASSLAGDEQYF
TRBJ2-7 | TRBV11-2 | - | - | TGTGCCAGCAGCTTATCCCCGTTCGGCAGTGACTACGAGCAGTACTTC | CASSLSPFGSDYEQYF
TRBJ2-2 | TRBV6-5 | - | - | TGTGCCAGCAGTTCGCCCGGGAGAACCGGGGAGCTGTTTTTT | CASSSPGRTGELFF
TRBJ2-1 | TRBV10-3 | - | - | TGTGCCATCAGTGACCACCGGGACAATGAGCAGTTCTTC | CAISDHRDNEQFF
TRBJ2-3 | TRBV5-4 | TRBD2 | - | TGTGCCAGCAGCCCCGCTAGCGGGAGCTCCCAAGATACGCAGTATTTT | CASSPASGSSQDTQYF
TRBJ2-7 | TRBV2 | - | - | TGTGCCAGCCTCGGGTACGTCCACGAGCAGTACTTC | CASLGYVHEQYF
TRBJ1-5 | TRBV7-8 | TRBD1 | - | TGTGCCAGCAGACCGGGACAGGCGTACAATCAGCCCCAGCATTTT | CASRPGQAYNQPQHF
TRBJ1-2 | TRBV29-1 | - | - | TGCAGCACCCGGGCCCTCTATGGCTACACCTTC | CSTRALYGYTF